Each of the 11 T cell receptor beta chains below was sequenced from the same sample in a study of blood T cells in healthy people across ages. PCR was performed a second time for roughly 7 to 11 cycles using a sample-barcoded 5' primer and a J-beta primer mix. TCRdb passed the 5' RACE reads through MiXCR, listing each CDR3 protein once. This table holds 1.5 million to 2 million distinct CDR3 sequences, 35% to 50% found once. Material for sequencing was blood. All receptors come from a human donor in good health.

This clonotype occurred a few times. The V gene is TRBV6-6, the J gene TRBJ2-7; 8 bases match TRBD2. Germline values: CDR1 MNHNY, CDR2 SVGAGI (reference sequence). The V gene end was trimmed by 8 bases and the J gene end by 5 bases; junction bases not matched to a gene: 11. The length of the CDR3 is 14 residues. The CDR3 region is CASRGGSVLDEQYF. DNA for the CDR3: TGTGCCAGCCGGGGGGGCAGCGTCCTAGACGAGCAGTACTTC.

This chain joins TRBV12-3 or TRBV12-4 and TRBJ2-1; D is uncertain. CDR3 length: 15 residues. V was shortened by 0 bases and J by 6 bases, with 12 bases between the two germline ends. CDR3 nucleotide sequence: TGTGCCAGCAGTTTAGCAGAAGGTTGGCCCAATGAGCAGTTCTTC. Amino acids: CASSLAEGWPNEQFF.

This clonotype was seen a handful of times. V gene TRBV7-9 combines with J gene TRBJ2-1; D unclear. The CDR3 runs to 17 residues. Germline CDR1 and CDR2: SEHNR and FQNEAQ (reference sequence). Trimming cost V 5 bases and J 4 bases, with 21 bases left between them. CDR3 coding DNA: TGTGCCAGCAGCCCGTATACCCTGGGTCCCCGGTACAATGAGCAGTTCTTC. Translating gives CASSPYTLGPRYNEQFF.

The chain has TRBV5-1 and TRBJ2-2, with D uncertain. Trimming removed 0 bases from V and 11 bases from J, with 11 bases in between. This CDR3 has 13 residues. CDR1 is SGHRS and CDR2 is YFSETQ in the germline V gene. The CDR3 region is CASSLDRLAELFF. In nucleotides, the CDR3 is TGCGCCAGCAGCTTGGACAGATTAGCTGAGCTGTTTTTT.

The rearrangement uses TRBV9 and TRBJ2-7; 7 nucleotides agree with TRBD2. The CDR3 is 16 amino acids. Germline CDR1 SGDLS, CDR2 YYNGEE. V dropped 0 bases and J dropped 7; count of bases not matched to a gene: 13. The CDR3 DNA reads as TGTGCCAGCAGCGTAGAACCCCGGGGAGGGGCCCGGGAGCAGTACTTC. Translating it yields CASSVEPRGGAREQYF.

This rearrangement joins TRBV24-1 to TRBJ2-3, with D unclear. Germline-derived CDR1 and CDR2 are KGHDR and SFDVKD. The CDR3 spans 13 residues. V lost 7 bases and J lost 2, with 9 bases in between. CDR3 DNA sequence: TGTGCCACCAGAGGCCCAGCCACAGATACGCAGTATTTT. As protein: CATRGPATDTQYF.

The chain is built from TRBV7-2 and TRBJ2-5; 9 bases match TRBD2. The V gene's germline CDR1 is SGHTA and CDR2 FQGNSA. V was clipped by 1 base and J by 0 bases; unmatched bases: 6. The CDR3 is 17 amino acids. The CDR3 spells CASSLGAGGPYQETQYF. In DNA, the CDR3 is TGTGCCAGCAGCTTAGGCGCGGGGGGGCCTTACCAAGAGACCCAGTACTTC.

This clonotype occurred a few times. This chain joins TRBV12-3 or TRBV12-4 and TRBJ1-5, with 7 bases lining up with TRBD1. There are 12 residues in the CDR3. V lost 6 bases, J lost 7 bases, and 3 bases stayed unmatched. The CDR3 loop is CASRTGVQPQHF. The CDR3 DNA is TGTGCCAGCAGAACAGGGGTACAGCCCCAGCATTTT.

The chain combines TRBV4-2 with TRBJ2-7; the D is unclear. The V gene lost 0 bases and the J gene lost 2 bases, with 14 bases spanning the gap. CDR1 is LGHNA, CDR2 YNFKEQ, per germline. There are 16 residues in the CDR3. The CDR3 loop is CASSQERAGAPYEQYF. Here the CDR3 DNA reads TGTGCCAGCAGCCAAGAAAGAGCTGGCGCTCCCTACGAGCAGTACTTC.

Written as DNA, the CDR3 is TGCGCCAGCGGGGAGTCGACAGGGGCTGACTACACCTTC. The encoded protein is CASGESTGADYTF. The chain employs TRBV5-1 and TRBJ1-2; 8 bases fit TRBD1. Trimming at V came to 7 bases and at J to 10 bases, leaving 12 bases not matched to a gene. This CDR3 region has 13 residues. CDR1 is SGHRS, CDR2 YFSETQ, per germline.

This chain connects TRBV5-1 to TRBJ2-4, with unresolved D. The DNA end is a closer match to TRBJ2-7, so the J assignment may be wrong. This CDR3 is built from 14 residues. Germline V lookup: CDR1 SGHRS, CDR2 YFSETQ. The chain's CDR3 is CASSLKADFYEQYF. CDR3 DNA sequence: TGCGCCAGCAGCTTGAAGGCCGATTTCTACGAGCAGTACTTC.